Presented here are 29 T cell receptor beta chains from one specimen sequenced in a study of spatial heterogeneity in lung cancer. TCRdb passed the 5' RACE reads through MiXCR, listing each CDR3 protein once. The sample lists more than 9,000 distinct CDR3 sequences, approximately 6.2% seen once, with 9% to 12% in the top ten. The time point was: sample taken at primary tumor resection. Tumor, nontumor lung or frozen PBMC supplied whole RNA, sequenced without sorting. The sequences come from normal lung tissue next to the tumor, collected at surgery. The receptors stem from a male donor with early-stage non-small cell lung cancer.

The sample holds many counts of this clonotype. The J gene is TRBJ1-1, the V gene TRBV2; D is unclear. The CDR3 consists of 13 residues. Trimming removed 3 bases at V and 3 bases at J, with 8 bases between. CDR1 is SNHLY and CDR2 is FYNNEI in the germline V gene. CDR3 sequence (DNA): TGTGCCAGCAGTGAGGCGGGATACACTGAAGCTTTCTTT. Its translation: CASSEAGYTEAFF.

CDR3 protein: CASSGLAGANEQYF. CDR3 DNA sequence: TGTGCCAGCAGTGGACTAGCGGGAGCCAACGAGCAGTACTTC. The chain has TRBV2 and TRBJ2-7; 12 positions match TRBD2. The CDR3 runs to 14 residues. The J segment lost 5 bases and the V segment lost 4 bases, leaving 3 bases of the junction unmatched. The V gene's germline CDR1 is SNHLY and CDR2 FYNNEI.

The CDR3, as DNA: TGTGCCAGCAGCCTTGCCGGGGCCCAGGTCCAGTACTTC. This gives the protein CASSLAGAQVQYF. The V and J genes are TRBV7-9 and TRBJ2-5; D possibly matches TRBD1 or TRBD2 (5 bases each). Germline V gene data show CDR1 as SEHNR and CDR2 as FQNEAQ (reference sequence). V shed 5 bases and J shed 10 bases, with 17 bases lying between them. This CDR3 has 13 residues.

This clonotype showed up many times. This chain links TRBV3-1 with TRBJ2-2; D call uncertain. Germline V gives CDR1 LGHDT, CDR2 YNNKEL (reference sequence). The CDR3 has 12 residues. V was shortened by 7 bases and J by 7 bases, with 10 bases between the two germline ends. The CDR3 DNA follows: TGTGCCAGCACCCCCATGGTCGGGGAGCTGTTTTTT. Translation gives CASTPMVGELFF.

This clonotype was seen repeatedly, ten times or more. The chain's CDR3 is CASSRYSETQYF. The DNA for the CDR3 is TGTGCCAGCAGCCGATATAGCGAGACCCAGTACTTC. The gene calls are TRBV7-2 and TRBJ2-5; D unclear. V was shortened by 5 bases and J by 5 bases, with 9 bases between the two germline ends. CDR3 size: 12 residues. Germline V lookup: CDR1 SGHTA, CDR2 FQGNSA.

Many counts were recorded for this clonotype. The V gene is TRBV5-5, the J gene TRBJ2-5; 8 nucleotides match TRBD1. V gave up 2 bases and J gave up 5 bases; unmatched junction bases: 14. CDR1 is SGHKS and CDR2 is YYEKEE in the germline V gene (reference sequence). The CDR3 loop spans 17 amino acids. CDR3 in amino acids: CASSFYWGEQGDETQYF. The CDR3 bases are TGTGCCAGCAGCTTTTACTGGGGCGAACAGGGGGATGAGACCCAGTACTTC.

This clonotype rates as medium-sized (0.01 to 0.1%). The chain employs TRBV30 and TRBJ1-5; the match to TRBD1 covers 7 bases. The CDR3 has 14 residues. Unmatched junction bases numbered 5, after V lost 1 base and J lost 5 bases. Germline CDR1 GTSNPN, CDR2 SVGIG (reference sequence). The CDR3 here is CAWSADRDYQPQHF. CDR3 in DNA: TGTGCCTGGAGTGCTGACAGGGACTATCAGCCCCAGCATTTT.

This clonotype has a count of ten or more. The CDR3 sequence: CASSSAQGGTGTSPLHF. As DNA, the CDR3 is TGTGCCAGCAGCTCCGCTCAGGGAGGGACAGGGACTTCACCCCTCCACTTT. The chain couples TRBV7-8 to TRBJ1-6, with 9 bases matching TRBD1. The CDR3 totals 17 residues. Trimming removed 4 bases from V and 9 bases from J; junction bases left unmatched: 13. Per the germline V gene, CDR1 is SGHVS and CDR2 is FQNEAQ. Looking up the rest from reference TRBV7-8 and TRBJ1-6 gives the full variable domain: GAGVSQSPRYKVAKRGQDVALRCDPISGHVSLFWYQQALGQGPEFLTYFQNEAQLDKSGLPSDRFFAERPEGSVSTLKIQRTQQEDSAVYLCASSSAQGGTGTSPLHFGNGTRLTVT.

This clonotype showed up many times. CDR3 region: CSALGQGEVSNYGYTF. CDR3 coding DNA: TGCAGTGCCTTAGGACAGGGAGAAGTATCGAACTATGGCTACACCTTC. V gene TRBV20-1 combines with J gene TRBJ1-2; 8 positions match TRBD1. The V and J ends lost 6 bases and 2 bases, in that order; junction bases with no gene match: 14. CDR1 is DFQATT and CDR2 is SNEGSKA in the germline V gene (reference sequence). The CDR3 loop spans 16 amino acids.

The sample holds many counts of this clonotype. The V call is TRBV6-2 or TRBV6-3, the J call TRBJ2-7; no clear D gene. The CDR3 length is 11 residues. CDR1 and CDR2 from the germline V gene are MNHEY and SVGEGT. V dropped 1 base and J dropped 5 bases, with 3 bases sitting between them. CDR3 DNA: TGTGCCAGCAGTTACTGGGACGAGCAGTACTTC. This codes for CASSYWDEQYF.

This clonotype was seen many times. The chain recombines TRBV28 with TRBJ2-7; D remains unclear. V lost 7 bases, J lost 2 bases, and 15 bases lay in between. The V gene's germline CDR1 is MDHEN and CDR2 SYDVKM. This CDR3 region has 14 residues. DNA for the CDR3: TGTGCCAGCACCCCGGGCCCGGCTCCCTACGAGCAGTACTTC. Protein product: CASTPGPAPYEQYF.

This clonotype was observed at least ten times. The rearrangement uses TRBV7-9 and TRBJ2-1, with D perhaps TRBD2 (5 bases). Per germline, CDR1 SEHNR and CDR2 FQNEAQ (reference sequence). The CDR3 totals 15 residues. Deletions cut 5 bases from V and 9 bases from J, with 20 bases between. The CDR3 loop is CASSPALGEGGEQFF. Here the CDR3 DNA reads TGTGCCAGCAGCCCCGCCCTAGGAGAGGGTGGTGAGCAGTTCTTC.

CDR3 sequence (DNA): TGTGCCAGCAGCCAAGAGAGTTGGCAAGAGACCCAGTACTTC. It specifies CASSQESWQETQYF. This chain joins TRBV14 and TRBJ2-5; unclear D gene. CDR1 SGHDN and CDR2 FVKESK come from the germline V gene. The V end was cut by 0 bases, the J end by 2 bases, with 7 bases between. This CDR3 region has 14 residues.

The sample holds a few counts of this clonotype. The genes are TRBV7-3 and TRBJ1-1; a possible D gene is TRBD1 (5 bases). V lost 0 bases and J 3 bases, leaving 8 bases between the germline ends. Germline loops: CDR1 SGHTA, CDR2 FQGTGA. This CDR3 spans 14 amino acids. CDR3 nucleotides: TGTGCCAGCAGCTTAACGAGGGGAGACACTGAAGCTTTCTTT. Translation gives CASSLTRGDTEAFF.

This clonotype appeared many times. The gene calls are TRBV5-4 and TRBJ2-2; D is undetermined. Germline CDR1 and CDR2: SGHNT and YYREEE (reference sequence). V was trimmed by 3 bases and J by 6 bases, leaving 6 bases between them. The CDR3 contains 12 residues. The CDR3 DNA sequence: TGTGCCAGCAGCTCCGGATCCGGGGAGCTGTTTTTT. Translation gives CASSSGSGELFF.

This clonotype counts as medium-sized. The rearrangement uses TRBV30 and TRBJ2-7; D tentatively fits TRBD1 or TRBD2 (5 bases each). V was trimmed by 0 bases and J by 4 bases, leaving 13 bases between them. The V gene's germline CDR1 is GTSNPN and CDR2 SVGIG (reference sequence). This CDR3 region has 14 residues. Here the CDR3 reads CAWSVRTGGYEQYF. For the CDR3, the DNA is TGTGCCTGGAGTGTACGAACTGGGGGATACGAGCAGTACTTC.

The table lists this clonotype with a few counts. The chain joins TRBV12-3 or TRBV12-4 to TRBJ2-3, with a possible D match to TRBD2 (6 bases). Trimming shortened V by 6 bases and J by 0 bases, and 13 bases separated the two germline ends. CDR3 length: 15 amino acids. CDR3 loop: CASRVLARSTDTQYF. In DNA form, the CDR3 reads TGTGCCAGCAGGGTACTAGCACGGAGCACAGATACGCAGTATTTT.

This clonotype was counted ten times or more. J is TRBJ1-4 and V is TRBV10-3; maybe TRBD1 (6 bases). CDR3 length equals 13 residues. CDR1 and CDR2 from the germline V gene are ENHRY and SYGVKD. Trimming took off 11 bases at V and 3 bases at J, with 13 bases between the two ends. CDR3 DNA sequence: TGTGCCTCAAGGGGGAGGGCTAATGAAAAACTGTTTTTT. Translating gives CASRGRANEKLFF.

This clonotype was detected once. The chain joins TRBV11-2 to TRBJ1-2, with a possible D match to TRBD1 (5 bases). The V and J ends lost 5 bases and 4 bases respectively, with 14 bases between them. Per germline, CDR1 SGHAT and CDR2 FQNNGV. The CDR3 has 14 residues. CDR3 nucleotide sequence: TGTGCCAGCAGCCTAGGGGCAGGGCGCTATGGCTACACCTTC. This encodes CASSLGAGRYGYTF.

The chain employs TRBV18 and TRBJ2-6; D unclear. Trimming pared 1 base from V and 1 base from J, leaving 11 bases between. The germline CDR1 and CDR2 sequences are KGHSH and LQKENI. This CDR3 has 17 amino acids. CDR3 bases: TGTGCCAGCTCACCACAAGTGGCTTTATCTGGGGCCAACGTCCTGACTTTC. This gives the protein CASSPQVALSGANVLTF.

In its sample, this clonotype was seen many times. CDR3 sequence reads: CASSYRRTGSYEQYF. CDR3 DNA: TGTGCCAGCAGTTATAGAAGGACAGGGTCCTACGAGCAGTACTTC. The chain links TRBV12-3 or TRBV12-4 to TRBJ2-7; 8 positions agree with TRBD1. V lost 4 bases to trimming and J lost 1 base; unmatched junction nucleotides: 6. This CDR3 has 15 residues.

A note on this clonotype: Given a much more abundant clone one base away, this may be a read error. The chain recombines TRBV18 with TRBJ1-4; D unresolved. There are 12 residues in the CDR3. Germline V gene lookup returns CDR1 KGHSH and CDR2 LQKENI. CDR3 region: CASSLINEKLLF. For the CDR3, the DNA is TGTGCCAGCTCACTGATTAATGAAAAACTGCTTTTT.

This chain uses TRBV12-3 or TRBV12-4 with TRBJ2-3; weak D call: TRBD2 (5 bases). Between the trimmed V and J ends, which lost 4 bases and 6 bases, there was a span of 8 bases. CDR3 length: 12 amino acids. The CDR3 is CASSSRGDTQYF. DNA of the CDR3: TGTGCCAGCAGTTCTAGAGGGGATACGCAGTATTTT.

This clonotype has a handful of counts. The CDR3 nucleotides read TGTGCCAGCAGCCAAGATCCGGGGCGCGAGCAGTACTTC. Translated, it gives CASSQDPGREQYF. The chain combines TRBV3-1 with TRBJ2-7, with D perhaps given as TRBD1 or TRBD2 (5 bases each). Trimming stripped 0 bases from V and 6 bases from J, with 9 bases between. Germline V lookup: CDR1 LGHDT, CDR2 YNNKEL (reference sequence). The CDR3 has 13 residues.

The gene calls are TRBV6-2 or TRBV6-3 and TRBJ2-1; tentatively, D is TRBD2 (5 bases). V lost 2 bases and J lost 7, with 18 bases in between. This CDR3 contains 16 residues. CDR1 and CDR2 from the germline V gene are MNHEY and SVGEGT. The CDR3 nucleotides are TGTGCCAGCAGTTACCGAAGGACGGCCCGAGGGAATGAGCAGTTCTTC. Translated: CASSYRRTARGNEQFF.

This clonotype occurred many times. The rearrangement links TRBV5-5 to TRBJ1-4; tentatively, D is TRBD1 (5 bases). The CDR3 totals 21 residues. V lost 4 bases to trimming and J lost 4 bases, with 32 bases between them. CDR1 is SGHKS and CDR2 is YYEKEE in the germline V gene (reference sequence). CDR3 sequence reads: CASSPPFGYGQGPWGNEKLFF. CDR3 coding DNA: TGTGCCAGCAGCCCTCCGTTCGGGTATGGACAAGGACCCTGGGGTAATGAAAAACTGTTTTTT.

By proportion, this clonotype is medium-sized (0.01 to 0.1%). J is TRBJ1-1 and V is TRBV12-3 or TRBV12-4, with 11 positions matching TRBD1. This CDR3 is built from 17 residues. J was trimmed by 1 base and V by 4 bases; bases with no gene match: 8. DNA for the CDR3: TGTGCCAGCAGTTCCGGGACAGGGGGGATTGAGAACACTGAAGCTTTCTTT. Residues: CASSSGTGGIENTEAFF.

This clonotype has just a few counts. The J gene is TRBJ2-5, the V gene TRBV7-8; D is ambiguous. Germline V gene lookup returns CDR1 SGHVS and CDR2 FQNEAQ. The V end lost 1 base, the J end lost 1 base, and 10 bases lay between the germline ends. This CDR3 comprises 15 residues. As DNA, the CDR3 is TGTGCCAGCAGCTTAGGGGCCAGGCGCCAAGAGACCCAGTACTTC. Its protein is CASSLGARRQETQYF. Looking up the rest from reference TRBV7-8 and TRBJ2-5 gives the full variable domain: GAGVSQSPRYKVAKRGQDVALRCDPISGHVSLFWYQQALGQGPEFLTYFQNEAQLDKSGLPSDRFFAERPEGSVSTLKIQRTQQEDSAVYLCASSLGARRQETQYFGPGTRLLVL.

This clonotype came up a few times. The chain links TRBV7-2 to TRBJ1-5; D unclear. V was pared by 2 bases and J by 4 bases, with 12 bases between. The CDR3 extends over 15 amino acids. CDR1 is SGHTA and CDR2 is FQGNSA in the germline V gene. The CDR3 protein is CASSLWLTGNQPQHF. In DNA, the CDR3 is TGTGCCAGCAGCTTATGGCTCACCGGAAATCAGCCCCAGCATTTT.